A single sample gave rise to the 9 T cell receptor beta chains below, sequenced in a study of human T cells and chemical hapten exposure. The sample's time point: pre-sensitization, week 0. Treatment: therapeutic diphenylcyclopropenone sensitization with weekly scalp DPC. TCRdb reprocessed the RACE reads with MiXCR, giving one entry per CDR3 protein. Of some 360,000 distinct CDR3 sequences listed, 4.5% to 6% are singletons. The sample was whole blood, taken in connection with sensitization to the hapten diphenylcyclopropenone (DPC). These receptors all stem from a woman aged 45-59 years with alopecia areata. Some clones in this sample may be carry-over from other donors' samples.

This clonotype appeared a few times. V gene TRBV9 combines with J gene TRBJ2-1, with D perhaps TRBD1 or TRBD2 (6 bases each). Germline V gene sequence: CDR1 SGDLS, CDR2 YYNGEE. This CDR3 has 14 amino acids. V was trimmed by 3 bases and J by 9 bases, leaving 16 bases between them. DNA for the CDR3: TGTGCCAGCAGCGCCGGAGGGGGGAGGATTGAGCAGTTCTTC. The encoded protein is CASSAGGGRIEQFF.

This clonotype was counted many times. The chain employs TRBV6-4 and TRBJ2-1; 8 bases fit TRBD1. From germline, CDR1 is MRHNA and CDR2 SNTAGT. CDR3 length: 13 amino acids. V trimming: 4 bases; J trimming: 8 bases; junction bases outside the gene matches: 4. CDR3 nucleotides: TGTGCCAGCAGTGGGACAGGGAATCATGAGCAGTTCTTC. Amino acid sequence: CASSGTGNHEQFF.

This clonotype was seen a handful of times. This CDR3 reads CASSPGTGLRKGPLEAFF. As DNA, the CDR3 is TGTGCCAGCAGTCCGGGGACAGGATTGAGGAAAGGCCCCCTTGAAGCTTTCTTT. The V call is TRBV27, the J call TRBJ1-1; 8 bases line up with TRBD1. This CDR3 has 18 residues. Germline CDR1 and CDR2: MNHEY and SMNVEV (reference sequence). The junction had 21 bases not matched to a gene; V was cut back by 5 bases and J by 7 bases.

This rearrangement joins TRBV28 to TRBJ1-5, with 9 bases identical to TRBD1. Germline V gene sequence: CDR1 MDHEN, CDR2 SYDVKM. This CDR3 region has 12 residues. The trim removed 3 bases at V and 13 bases at J, leaving 4 bases unmatched. CDR3 in amino acids: CASSFLTGGQHF. The CDR3 bases are TGTGCCAGCAGTTTCTTGACAGGGGGTCAGCATTTT.

This clonotype was counted many times. The chain employs TRBV30 and TRBJ2-1; 7 bases are a match to TRBD2. Germline loops: CDR1 GTSNPN, CDR2 SVGIG (reference sequence). The CDR3 consists of 14 residues. With V trimmed by 3 bases and J by 7 bases, 9 bases remained unmatched. The CDR3 loop reads CAWSQIGAGNEQFF. CDR3 bases: TGTGCCTGGAGCCAGATCGGAGCGGGAAATGAGCAGTTCTTC.

In its sample, this clonotype was seen many times. This chain links TRBV11-1 with TRBJ2-5; no clear D. Trimming took off 3 bases at V and 5 bases at J, with 13 bases between the two ends. This CDR3 region has 14 residues. Germline V gives CDR1 SGHAT, CDR2 FQDESV (reference sequence). The DNA for the CDR3 is TGTGCCAGCAGCTTCGGAACCCCCGGGGAGACCCAGTACTTC. Amino acids: CASSFGTPGETQYF.

The DNA for the CDR3 is TGTGCCAGCAGCCAAGAAGGAGGCTATAATTCACCCCTCCACTTT. Protein product: CASSQEGGYNSPLHF. This chain links TRBV14 with TRBJ1-6; D gene uncertain. Trimming pared 0 bases from V and 3 bases from J, leaving 6 bases between. The CDR3 is 15 residues long. Germline values: CDR1 SGHDN, CDR2 FVKESK.

At least ten counts were recorded for this clonotype. The chain is built from TRBV6-2 or TRBV6-3 and TRBJ2-1; D is ambiguous. Trimming stripped 3 bases from V and 10 bases from J, with 7 bases between. Germline V gives CDR1 MNHEY, CDR2 SVGEGT. The CDR3 sequence is 11 residues long. CDR3 coding DNA: TGTGCCAGCAGTTATGGTCGGGAGCAGTTCTTC. This encodes CASSYGREQFF.

This clonotype was observed a handful of times. V and J are TRBV13 and TRBJ2-3; D may correspond to TRBD1 or TRBD2 (5 bases each). Germline CDR1 PRHDT, CDR2 FYEKMQ (reference sequence). The V and J ends lost 7 bases and 4 bases respectively, with 18 bases between them. This CDR3 contains 15 residues. CDR3 region: CASTTGTEFPDTQYF. DNA for the CDR3: TGTGCCAGCACCACCGGGACGGAGTTCCCAGATACGCAGTATTTT. Using reference TRBV13 and TRBJ2-3 for the parts outside the CDR3, the full variable domain is AAGVIQSPRHLIKEKRETATLKCYPIPRHDTVYWYQQGPGQDPQFLISFYEKMQSDKGSIPDRFSAQQFSDYHSELNMSSLELGDSALYFCASTTGTEFPDTQYFGPGTRLTVL.